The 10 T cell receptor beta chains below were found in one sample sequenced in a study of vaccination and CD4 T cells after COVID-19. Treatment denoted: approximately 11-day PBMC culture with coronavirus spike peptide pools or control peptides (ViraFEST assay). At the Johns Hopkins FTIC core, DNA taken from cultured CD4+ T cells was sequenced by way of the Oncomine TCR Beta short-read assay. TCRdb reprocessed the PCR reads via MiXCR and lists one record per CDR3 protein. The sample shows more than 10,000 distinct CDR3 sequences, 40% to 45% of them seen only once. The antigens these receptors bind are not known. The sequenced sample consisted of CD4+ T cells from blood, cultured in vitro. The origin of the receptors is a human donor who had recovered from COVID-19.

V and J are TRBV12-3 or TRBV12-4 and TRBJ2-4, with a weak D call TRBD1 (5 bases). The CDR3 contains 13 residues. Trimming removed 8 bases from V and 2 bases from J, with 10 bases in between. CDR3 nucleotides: TGTGCCAGCGGCTCGGACACCAAAAACATTCAGTACTTC. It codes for CASGSDTKNIQYF.

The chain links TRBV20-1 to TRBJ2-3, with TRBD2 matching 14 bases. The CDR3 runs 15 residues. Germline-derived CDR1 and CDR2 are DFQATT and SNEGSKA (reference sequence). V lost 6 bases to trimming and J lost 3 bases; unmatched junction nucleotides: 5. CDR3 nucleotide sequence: TGCAGTGCCGGGACTAGCGGGAGTTGGACAGATACGCAGTATTTT. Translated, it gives CSAGTSGSWTDTQYF.

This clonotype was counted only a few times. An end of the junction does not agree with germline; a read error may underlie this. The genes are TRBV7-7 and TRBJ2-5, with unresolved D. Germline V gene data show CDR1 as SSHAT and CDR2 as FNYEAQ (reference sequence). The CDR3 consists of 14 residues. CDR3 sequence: CASSLSKGSETQYF. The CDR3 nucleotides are TGTGCTAGCAGCTTATCTAAGGGTTCGGAGACCCAGTACTTC.

Here the CDR3 DNA reads TGCAGTGCCTCGGGGCCGGGGAACATTCAGTACTTC. The encoded protein is CSASGPGNIQYF. The chain carries TRBV20-1 and TRBJ2-4; D might be TRBD1 or TRBD2, each matching 5 bases. Germline assignment: CDR1 DFQATT and CDR2 SNEGSKA (reference sequence). The CDR3 sequence is 12 residues long. The germline V and J ends were trimmed by 6 bases and 7 bases, with 13 bases remaining between them.

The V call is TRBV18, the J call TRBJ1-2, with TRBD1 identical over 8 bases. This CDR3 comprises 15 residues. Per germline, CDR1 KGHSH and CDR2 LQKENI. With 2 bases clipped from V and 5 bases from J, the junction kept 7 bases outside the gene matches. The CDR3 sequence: CASSPGETGVYGYTF. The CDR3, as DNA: TGTGCCAGCTCACCAGGCGAGACAGGGGTATATGGCTACACCTTC.

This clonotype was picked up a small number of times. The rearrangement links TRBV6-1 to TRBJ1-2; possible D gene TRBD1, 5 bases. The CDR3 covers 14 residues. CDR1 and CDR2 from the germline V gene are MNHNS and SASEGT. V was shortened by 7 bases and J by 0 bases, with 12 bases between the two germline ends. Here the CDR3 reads CASMGPGANYGYTF. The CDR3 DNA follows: TGTGCCAGCATGGGACCGGGCGCTAACTATGGCTACACCTTC.

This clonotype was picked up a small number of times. The CDR3 region is CASSLGSYEQYF. CDR3 sequence (DNA): TGTGCCAGCAGCTTGGGTTCTTACGAGCAGTACTTC. This chain joins TRBV11-3 and TRBJ2-7; D remains ambiguous. V lost 3 bases and J lost 4, with 7 bases in between. Germline CDR1 and CDR2: SGHNT and YENEEA. There are 12 residues in the CDR3.

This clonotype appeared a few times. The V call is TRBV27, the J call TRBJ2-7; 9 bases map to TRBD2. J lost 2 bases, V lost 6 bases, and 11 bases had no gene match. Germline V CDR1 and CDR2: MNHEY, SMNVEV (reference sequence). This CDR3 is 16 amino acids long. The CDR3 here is CASSNSGGSGPYEQYF. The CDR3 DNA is TGTGCCAGCAGCAATAGCGGGGGTTCCGGCCCCTACGAGCAGTACTTC.

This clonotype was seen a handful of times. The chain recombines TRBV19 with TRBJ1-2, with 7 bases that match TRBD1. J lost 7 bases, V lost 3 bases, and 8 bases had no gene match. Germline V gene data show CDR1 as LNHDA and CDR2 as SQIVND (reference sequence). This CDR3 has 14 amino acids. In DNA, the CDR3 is TGTGCCAGTAGTATCCGACAGGGTATAAGTGGCTACACCTTC. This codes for CASSIRQGISGYTF.

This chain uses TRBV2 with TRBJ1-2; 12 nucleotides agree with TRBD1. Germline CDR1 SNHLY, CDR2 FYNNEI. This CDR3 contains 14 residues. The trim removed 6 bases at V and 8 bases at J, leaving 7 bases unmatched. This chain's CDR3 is CASRLGQGAGGYTF. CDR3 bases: TGTGCCAGCAGATTGGGACAGGGGGCAGGAGGCTACACCTTC.